These 26 T cell receptor beta chains were all obtained from the same sample, sequenced in a study of blood T cell repertoires in COVID-19. Using immunoSEQ multiplex PCR, the repertoire was profiled, and TCRdb retains in-frame clones only, with some absent. The sample lists 85,000 to 100,000 clones; approximately 80% were seen once. Sample: peripheral blood. Every receptor here comes from a human donor in a cohort sampled during active COVID-19.

J is TRBJ2-3 and V is TRBV6-2 or TRBV6-3; 9 nucleotides agree with TRBD1. Unmatched junction bases numbered 3, after V lost 4 bases and J lost 1 base. The CDR3 has 15 amino acids. Per the germline V gene, CDR1 is MNHEY and CDR2 is SVGEGT. The CDR3 DNA sequence: TGTGCCAGCAGTTCCCGGACAGGGGGCACAGATACGCAGTATTTT. Translating gives CASSSRTGGTDTQYF.

The rearrangement joins TRBV6-6 to TRBJ1-2, with D maybe TRBD1 (6 bases). In germline, CDR1 is MNHNY, CDR2 SVGAGI (reference sequence). The CDR3 totals 13 residues. The germline V and J ends were trimmed by 6 bases and 4 bases, with 12 bases remaining between them. As DNA, the CDR3 is TGTGCCAGCAGGGGGGACACAGCCTATGGCTACACCTTC. It is translated as CASRGDTAYGYTF.

This rearrangement joins TRBV4-3 to TRBJ1-2; 8 bases agree with TRBD1. Germline lookup yields CDR1 LGHNA and CDR2 YSLEER. The CDR3 is made up of 16 amino acids. Trimming removed 4 bases from V and 6 bases from J; junction bases left unmatched: 13. The CDR3 spells CASSLSRTGRFDGYTF. The DNA of the CDR3 is TGCGCCAGCAGCCTCTCTAGGACAGGGCGGTTTGATGGCTACACCTTC.

V and J are TRBV19 and TRBJ2-2; TRBD2 agrees at 14 bases. The CDR3 contains 18 residues. The V and J ends lost 4 bases and 1 base, in that order; junction bases with no gene match: 5. Per the germline V gene, CDR1 is LNHDA and CDR2 is SQIVND (reference sequence). The CDR3 protein is CASSKTSGRARNTGELFF. Here the CDR3 DNA reads TGTGCCAGTAGTAAGACTAGCGGGAGGGCGAGGAACACCGGGGAGCTGTTTTTT. The complete variable domain, with remaining parts taken from reference TRBV19 and TRBJ2-2, reads DGGITQSPKYLFRKEGQNVTLSCEQNLNHDAMYWYRQDPGQGLRLIYYSQIVNDFQKGDIAEGYSVSREKKESFPLTVTSAQKNPTAFYLCASSKTSGRARNTGELFFGEGSRLTVL.

The chain is built from TRBV12-5 and TRBJ1-2; D unresolved. Looked up from germline, CDR1 is LGHNT and CDR2 is FRNRAP. V shed 6 bases and J shed 7 bases, with 21 bases lying between them. There are 15 residues in the CDR3. CDR3 DNA: TGTGCTAGTGGCTATTCGGGGTTCTCTCTCGGTGGCTACACCTTC. Amino acid sequence: CASGYSGFSLGGYTF.

The gene calls are TRBV28 and TRBJ2-1, with a weak D call TRBD2 (6 bases). CDR1 MDHEN and CDR2 SYDVKM come from the germline V gene. With 5 bases removed from V and 4 bases from J, the gap between germline ends came to 18 bases. The CDR3 sequence is 16 residues long. CDR3 coding DNA: TGTGCCAGCAGTAGCGTGGGACTTAAGATTTACAATGAGCAGTTCTTC. As protein: CASSSVGLKIYNEQFF.

The chain couples TRBV18 to TRBJ2-5, with D unresolved. There are 13 residues in the CDR3. CDR1 KGHSH and CDR2 LQKENI come from the germline V gene. Trimming left V 3 bases short and J 2 bases short, with 7 bases between. The DNA for the CDR3 is TGTGCCAGCTCACCTACGGTTCAAGAGACCCAGTACTTC. The encoded protein is CASSPTVQETQYF.

The rearrangement joins TRBV14 to TRBJ1-2; D not resolved. This CDR3 region has 12 residues. Trimming took off 2 bases at V and 2 bases at J, with 3 bases between the two ends. Germline V gene sequence: CDR1 SGHDN, CDR2 FVKESK. The CDR3 sequence is CASSQQNYGYTF. As DNA, the CDR3 is TGTGCCAGCAGCCAACAAAACTATGGCTACACCTTC.

The J gene is TRBJ1-4, the V gene TRBV5-4; 7 positions match TRBD1. There are 16 residues in the CDR3. With 4 bases clipped from V and 2 bases from J, the junction kept 8 bases outside the gene matches. Germline V lookup: CDR1 SGHNT, CDR2 YYREEE (reference sequence). The CDR3 sequence: CASSPTGTVTNEKLFF. The DNA of the CDR3 is TGTGCCAGCAGCCCGACAGGGACGGTCACTAATGAAAAACTGTTTTTT.

The chain links TRBV6-2 or TRBV6-3 to TRBJ1-6, with D maybe TRBD1 (5 bases). CDR3 length equals 15 residues. CDR1 is MNHEY and CDR2 is SVGEGT in the germline V gene. The germline V and J ends were trimmed by 2 bases and 8 bases, with 13 bases remaining between them. CDR3 sequence (DNA): TGTGCCAGCAGTTACAGGAGATTAGGGGATTCACCCCTCCACTTT. This sequence encodes CASSYRRLGDSPLHF.

The rearrangement uses TRBV5-1 and TRBJ2-2, with 8 bases aligning to TRBD1. Germline V gives CDR1 SGHRS, CDR2 YFSETQ. The length of the CDR3 is 14 residues. V shed 0 bases, J shed 5 bases, and the junction held 0 bases outside the gene matches. Here the CDR3 DNA reads TGCGCCAGCAGCTTGGGACAGGGGACCGGGGAGCTGTTTTTT. Amino acids: CASSLGQGTGELFF.

The chain employs TRBV27 and TRBJ2-1; TRBD1 matches at 8 bases. Germline CDR1 MNHEY, CDR2 SMNVEV (reference sequence). V lost 7 bases and J lost 0; bases outside the gene matches: 11. The CDR3 runs 17 residues. CDR3 sequence reads: CASTSYRTGSSYNEQFF. As DNA, the CDR3 is TGTGCCAGCACTTCCTACCGGACAGGGAGCTCCTACAATGAGCAGTTCTTC.

The V call is TRBV6-5, the J call TRBJ1-1; D remains unclear. Per the germline V gene, CDR1 is MNHEY and CDR2 is SVGAGI. V was clipped by 2 bases and J by 0 bases, with 7 bases between them. CDR3 length equals 14 residues. CDR3 sequence: CASSYPEVNTEAFF. For the CDR3, the DNA is TGTGCCAGCAGTTACCCCGAGGTGAACACTGAAGCTTTCTTT.

The genes are TRBV7-2 and TRBJ2-5; possibly TRBD1 for D (5 bases). This CDR3 is built from 13 residues. Germline V gives CDR1 SGHTA, CDR2 FQGNSA. V dropped 5 bases and J dropped 2 bases, with 9 bases sitting between them. CDR3: CASSHDRQETQYF. The DNA for the CDR3 is TGTGCCAGCAGCCACGACAGACAAGAGACCCAGTACTTC.

V usage is TRBV19 and J usage is TRBJ2-5; a weak D match, TRBD2 (6 bases). CDR3 length: 13 residues. Trimming removed 2 bases from V and 5 bases from J, with 9 bases in between. The V gene's germline CDR1 is LNHDA and CDR2 SQIVND (reference sequence). CDR3 amino acids: CASSIMEGETQYF. The CDR3 DNA follows: TGTGCCAGTAGTATAATGGAGGGGGAGACCCAGTACTTC.

The chain has TRBV7-2 and TRBJ1-5, with D hard to call. Germline V gene lookup returns CDR1 SGHTA and CDR2 FQGNSA. The ends were cut back, 1 base at V and 6 bases at J, with 10 bases in the middle. The CDR3 runs 14 residues. CDR3 loop: CASSLDYGGQPQHF. DNA for the CDR3: TGTGCCAGCAGCTTAGATTACGGCGGTCAGCCCCAGCATTTT.

The V and J genes are TRBV28 and TRBJ2-7; maybe TRBD1 (5 bases). CDR1 and CDR2 (germline): MDHEN, SYDVKM. The ends were cut back, 2 bases at V and 9 bases at J, with 11 bases in the middle. This CDR3 is 12 amino acids long. The CDR3 DNA is TGTGCCAGCAGTTTACCTGGGGCCGGGCAGTACTTC. Translation: CASSLPGAGQYF.

V gene TRBV18 combines with J gene TRBJ2-7, with 11 bases fitting TRBD2. V shed 4 bases and J 2 bases; nucleotides not matched to a gene: 10. The germline V gene has CDR1 KGHSH and CDR2 LQKENI. This CDR3 has 17 residues. The CDR3 DNA is TGTGCCAGCTCACTTGCCACTAGCGGGAGATCTCCCTACGAGCAGTACTTC. Protein product: CASSLATSGRSPYEQYF.

V gene TRBV6-2 or TRBV6-3 combines with J gene TRBJ2-5; no clear D. From germline, CDR1 is MNHEY and CDR2 SVGEGT. The V and J ends lost 6 bases and 5 bases respectively, with 19 bases between them. This CDR3 contains 15 residues. The CDR3 sequence is CASSARWVGLETQYF. In DNA, the CDR3 is TGTGCCAGCAGCGCCAGGTGGGTAGGTTTGGAGACCCAGTACTTC.

This clone occurred once. This rearrangement joins TRBV2 to TRBJ1-4; D gene ambiguous. V lost 3 bases to trimming and J lost 7 bases, with 12 bases between them. The CDR3 covers 14 residues. The germline CDR1 and CDR2 sequences are SNHLY and FYNNEI. The CDR3 nucleotides are TGTGCCAGCAGTGAGGAAGGTTCGGGTGAAAAACTGTTTTTT. Amino acids: CASSEEGSGEKLFF.

This clone showed up many times. J is TRBJ1-4 and V is TRBV4-1, with TRBD1 as a possible D gene (5 bases). The germline V gene has CDR1 MGHRA and CDR2 YSYEKL. The CDR3 runs to 14 residues. The ends were cut back, 4 bases at V and 5 bases at J, with 11 bases in the middle. CDR3 in amino acids: CASSRPDRNEKLFF. The CDR3 DNA reads as TGCGCCAGCAGCCGCCCCGACAGAAATGAAAAACTGTTTTTT.

The chain recombines TRBV7-3 with TRBJ2-7; 9 bases are a match to TRBD1. Germline V gene lookup returns CDR1 SGHTA and CDR2 FQGTGA. CDR3 length: 13 amino acids. After removal of 5 bases from V and 5 bases from J, the junction contained 4 bases not matched to a gene. CDR3 nucleotide sequence: TGTGCCAGCAGCGCGACAGGGGGGAACGAGCAGTACTTC. Translation: CASSATGGNEQYF. Complete variable domain (other parts from reference TRBV7-3 and TRBJ2-7): GAGVSQTPSNKVTEKGKYVELRCDPISGHTALYWYRQSLGQGPEFLIYFQGTGAADDSGLPNDRFFAVRPEGSVSTLKIQRTERGDSAVYLCASSATGGNEQYFGPGTRLTVT.

This chain uses TRBV5-1 with TRBJ2-2; weak D call: TRBD2 (6 bases). The germline V gene encodes CDR1 SGHRS and CDR2 YFSETQ. Trimming took 0 bases from V and 4 from J, leaving 13 bases between them. There are 16 residues in the CDR3. CDR3: CASSLVSVGGTGELFF. The CDR3 DNA is TGCGCCAGCAGCTTGGTGTCAGTCGGGGGCACCGGGGAGCTGTTTTTT.

This chain connects TRBV4-1 to TRBJ2-1; 12 bases agree with TRBD2. The CDR3 contains 14 residues. The V gene end was trimmed by 4 bases and the J gene end by 9 bases; junction bases not matched to a gene: 4. From germline, CDR1 is MGHRA and CDR2 YSYEKL. The CDR3 protein is CASSLRTSGAEQFF. The CDR3 nucleotides read TGCGCCAGCAGCCTCCGGACTAGCGGGGCTGAGCAGTTCTTC.

The chain couples TRBV28 to TRBJ1-2, with TRBD1 identical over 9 bases. Trimming removed 5 bases from V and 5 bases from J; junction bases left unmatched: 12. This CDR3 region has 16 residues. Germline CDR1 reads MDHEN; CDR2 reads SYDVKM. CDR3 DNA: TGTGCCAGCAGTGCCTACGGACAGGGGAGAGATTATGGCTACACCTTC. Its translation: CASSAYGQGRDYGYTF.

The rearrangement uses TRBV5-1 and TRBJ1-2; D is unresolved. The V end was cut by 4 bases, the J end by 3 bases, with 10 bases between. CDR3 size: 13 residues. Germline CDR1 is SGHRS and CDR2 is YFSETQ. In nucleotides, the CDR3 is TGCGCCAGCAGCGCCGACGGAGACTATGGCTACACCTTC. Residues: CASSADGDYGYTF.